Reported below is one T cell receptor (beta chain). This entry comes from a study of control samples from healthy donors and cancer patients. Germline V gene data show CDR1 as SGHRS and CDR2 as YFSETQ. There are 13 residues in the CDR3. Trimming took off 3 bases at V and 4 bases at J, with 10 bases between the two ends. The table came from immunoSEQ multiplex PCR; TCRdb's copy has only in-frame clones and leaves some out. The sample holds some 140,000 clones, 85% to 95% seen once. Sequencing input: blood. The rearrangement uses TRBV5-1 and TRBJ1-2; weak D call: TRBD1 (6 bases). The clonotype was recovered from a man aged 35-49 years in good health. This CDR3 is CASSSQGPYGYTF. The CDR3 region has the DNA TGCGCCAGCAGCTCACAGGGTCCCTATGGCTACACCTTC.